This is a list of T cell receptor beta chains from one sample in a study of T cell responses to AZD1222 COVID-19 vaccine. Assay used: immunoSEQ multiplex PCR; TCRdb lists only in-frame clones, some missing. The sample includes some 150,000 clones, about 90% seen only once; the top ten take around 4.4%. The sample consisted of peripheral blood, taken on day 0 of MenACWY control vaccination. These receptor sequences come from an adult in good health. Each CDR3 is given with its conserved first and last residue. The order of the fields is V gene, clone size, J gene, D gene, CDR3 protein, CDR3 DNA. A D gene is named only where the DNA matches it firmly. For some rows the clone size is stated as once, few or many, or as a class when expanded; others skip it.

V gene: TRBV9
clone size: .
J gene: TRBJ1-5
D gene: .
CDR3 protein: CASSGDLGQPQHF
CDR3 DNA: TGTGCCAGCAGCGGAGACTTAGGACAGCCCCAGCATTTT

V gene: TRBV6-5
clone size: .
J gene: TRBJ1-4
D gene: .
CDR3 protein: CASSYSAGVGEKLFF
CDR3 DNA: TGTGCCAGCAGTTACTCGGCAGGGGTTGGTGAAAAACTGTTTTTT

V gene: TRBV19
clone size: once
J gene: TRBJ2-3
D gene: TRBD1
CDR3 protein: CASSPGQEVPDTQYF
CDR3 DNA: TGTGCCAGTAGCCCGGGACAGGAGGTTCCAGATACGCAGTATTTT

V gene: TRBV28
clone size: .
J gene: TRBJ2-2
D gene: .
CDR3 protein: CASSLPILASGGELFF
CDR3 DNA: TGTGCCAGCAGTTTACCGATTCTAGCGTCGGGCGGGGAGCTGTTTTTT

V gene: TRBV15
clone size: .
J gene: TRBJ2-3
D gene: TRBD1
CDR3 protein: CATSRDRADTQYF
CDR3 DNA: TGTGCCACCAGCAGGGACAGGGCCGATACGCAGTATTTT

V gene: TRBV3-1/TRBV3-2
clone size: .
J gene: TRBJ2-6
D gene: .
CDR3 protein: CASSQVAGRISGANVLTF
CDR3 DNA: TGTGCCAGCAGCCAAGTCGCGGGACGGATCTCTGGGGCCAACGTCCTGACTTTC

V gene: TRBV11-3
clone size: .
J gene: TRBJ2-3
D gene: TRBD2
CDR3 protein: CASSQIRTSGITDTQYF
CDR3 DNA: TGTGCCAGCAGCCAGATCCGGACTAGCGGGATCACAGATACGCAGTATTTT

V gene: TRBV6-2/TRBV6-3
clone size: .
J gene: TRBJ2-3
D gene: .
CDR3 protein: CASSRQAPSGADTQYF
CDR3 DNA: TGTGCCAGCAGTAGGCAGGCCCCCTCGGGAGCCGATACGCAGTATTTT

V gene: TRBV30
clone size: once
J gene: TRBJ1-4
D gene: .
CDR3 protein: CAWSVLGGINEKLFF
CDR3 DNA: TGTGCCTGGAGTGTACTTGGGGGGATTAATGAAAAACTGTTTTTT

V gene: TRBV24-1
clone size: .
J gene: TRBJ1-5
D gene: .
CDR3 protein: CATSDQTEYQPQHF
CDR3 DNA: TGTGCCACCAGTGATCAGACTGAATATCAGCCCCAGCATTTT

V gene: TRBV11-2
clone size: .
J gene: TRBJ2-7
D gene: .
CDR3 protein: CASGPGYEQYF
CDR3 DNA: TGTGCCAGCGGGCCCGGCTACGAGCAGTACTTC

V gene: TRBV4-1
clone size: .
J gene: TRBJ2-2
D gene: .
CDR3 protein: CASSQDHGYTRELFF
CDR3 DNA: TGCGCCAGCAGCCAAGATCATGGCTACACTAGGGAGCTGTTTTTT

V gene: TRBV25-1
clone size: .
J gene: TRBJ2-1
D gene: TRBD2
CDR3 protein: CASSGGLAGGGNEQFF
CDR3 DNA: TGTGCCAGCAGTGGGGGACTAGCGGGAGGAGGGAATGAGCAGTTCTTC

V gene: TRBV12-3/TRBV12-4
clone size: .
J gene: TRBJ1-1
D gene: .
CDR3 protein: CASSLGGAVRAFF
CDR3 DNA: TGTGCCAGCAGTTTAGGGGGCGCAGTTCGAGCTTTCTTT

V gene: TRBV29-1
clone size: .
J gene: TRBJ1-2
D gene: TRBD1
CDR3 protein: CSAGQGANYGYTF
CDR3 DNA: TGCAGCGCAGGACAGGGTGCAAACTATGGCTACACCTTC